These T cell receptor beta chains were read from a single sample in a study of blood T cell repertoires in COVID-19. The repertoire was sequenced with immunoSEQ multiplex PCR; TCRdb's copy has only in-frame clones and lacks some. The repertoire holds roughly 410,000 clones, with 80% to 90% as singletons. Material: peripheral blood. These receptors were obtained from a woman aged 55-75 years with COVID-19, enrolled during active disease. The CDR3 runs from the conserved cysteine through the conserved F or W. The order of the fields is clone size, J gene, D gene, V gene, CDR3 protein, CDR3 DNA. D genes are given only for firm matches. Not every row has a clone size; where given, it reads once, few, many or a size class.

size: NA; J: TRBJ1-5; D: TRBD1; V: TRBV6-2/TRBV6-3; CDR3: CASSYSTGGHGYQPQHF; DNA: TGTGCCAGCAGTTACTCGACAGGGGGCCATGGGTATCAGCCCCAGCATTTT
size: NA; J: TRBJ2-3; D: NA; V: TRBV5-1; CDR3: CASSLGGATDTQYF; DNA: TGCGCCAGCAGCTTGGGAGGCGCGACAGATACGCAGTATTTT
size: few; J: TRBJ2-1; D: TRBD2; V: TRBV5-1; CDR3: CASSAGLAASNEQFF; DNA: TGCGCCAGCAGCGCTGGACTAGCCGCCTCCAATGAGCAGTTCTTC
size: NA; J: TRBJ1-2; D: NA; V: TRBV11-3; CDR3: CASSGPTEDGYTF; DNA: TGTGCCAGCAGCGGGCCTACGGAGGATGGCTACACCTTC
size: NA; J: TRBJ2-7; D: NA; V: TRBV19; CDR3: CASSIGPGIDGEQYF; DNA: TGTGCCAGTAGTATAGGTCCGGGAATTGACGGCGAGCAGTACTTC
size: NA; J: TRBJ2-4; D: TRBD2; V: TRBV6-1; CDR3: CASSEMQGGNIQYF; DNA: TGTGCCAGCAGTGAGATGCAGGGAGGGAACATTCAGTACTTC
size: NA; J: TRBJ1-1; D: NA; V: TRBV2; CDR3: CASSEQGTLLGAFF; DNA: TGTGCCAGCAGTGAACAGGGGACCCTCCTGGGAGCTTTCTTT
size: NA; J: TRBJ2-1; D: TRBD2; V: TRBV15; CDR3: CATSTRGGGNEQFF; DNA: TGTGCCACCAGTACGCGGGGGGGCGGGAATGAGCAGTTCTTC
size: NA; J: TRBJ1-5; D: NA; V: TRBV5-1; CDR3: CASSSTPGSNQPQHF; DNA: TGCGCCAGCAGCTCCACACCAGGAAGCAATCAGCCCCAGCATTTT
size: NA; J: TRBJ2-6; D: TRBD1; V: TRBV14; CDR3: CASSQVLGQGSGANVLTF; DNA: TGTGCCAGCAGCCAAGTGTTAGGACAGGGGAGTGGGGCCAACGTCCTGACTTTC
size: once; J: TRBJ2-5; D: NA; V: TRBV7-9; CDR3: CATHLSQQETQYF; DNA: TGTGCCACACACCTTAGCCAGCAAGAGACCCAGTACTTC
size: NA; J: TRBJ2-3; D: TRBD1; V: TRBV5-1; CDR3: CASSPGQGSSDTQYF; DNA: TGCGCCAGCAGCCCTGGACAGGGATCATCAGATACGCAGTATTTT
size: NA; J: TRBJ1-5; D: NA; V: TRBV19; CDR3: CAEYWAPGYLNQPQHF; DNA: TGTGCCGAGTATTGGGCCCCAGGGTATCTTAATCAGCCCCAGCATTTT
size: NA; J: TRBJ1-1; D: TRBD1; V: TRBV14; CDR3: CASSRDRGTEAFF; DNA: TGTGCCAGCAGCCGGGACAGGGGCACTGAAGCTTTCTTT
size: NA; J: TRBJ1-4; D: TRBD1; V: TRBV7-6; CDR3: CASSLETGKGEKLFF; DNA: TGTGCCAGCAGCTTAGAGACAGGGAAGGGTGAAAAACTGTTTTTT
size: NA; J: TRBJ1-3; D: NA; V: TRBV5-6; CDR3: CARDRESILSGNTIYF; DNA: TGTGCCAGAGACCGGGAAAGCATACTCTCTGGAAACACCATATATTTT
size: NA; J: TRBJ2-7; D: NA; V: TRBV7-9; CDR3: CASSWTAYEQYF; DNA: TGTGCCAGCAGCTGGACAGCCTACGAGCAGTACTTC
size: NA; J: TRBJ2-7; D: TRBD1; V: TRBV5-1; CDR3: CASSLGGQGSYEQYF; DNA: TGCGCCAGCAGCTTAGGAGGACAGGGAAGCTACGAGCAGTACTTC
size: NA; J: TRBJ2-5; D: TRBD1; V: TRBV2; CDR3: CASWGTGGSQETQYF; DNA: TGTGCCAGCTGGGGGACAGGGGGCTCCCAAGAGACCCAGTACTTC
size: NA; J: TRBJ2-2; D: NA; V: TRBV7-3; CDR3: CASSHAEANTGELFF; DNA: TGTGCCAGCAGCCATGCGGAAGCGAACACCGGGGAGCTGTTTTTT
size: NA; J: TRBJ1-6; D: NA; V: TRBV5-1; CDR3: CASSLESEINSPLHF; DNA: TGCGCCAGCAGCTTGGAGTCAGAAATTAATTCACCCCTCCACTTT
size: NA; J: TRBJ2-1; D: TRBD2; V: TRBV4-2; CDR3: CASSSGTSGEKQFF; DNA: TGTGCCAGCAGCTCCGGGACTAGCGGGGAGAAGCAGTTCTTC
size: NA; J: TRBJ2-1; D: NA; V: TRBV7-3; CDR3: CASSLMAVDEQFF; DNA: TGTGCCAGCAGCCTCATGGCGGTCGATGAGCAGTTCTTC
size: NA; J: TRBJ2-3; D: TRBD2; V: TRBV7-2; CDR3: CASTTYGLAGGSTDTQYF; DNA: TGTGCCAGCACCACTTACGGGCTAGCGGGGGGTAGCACAGATACGCAGTATTTT
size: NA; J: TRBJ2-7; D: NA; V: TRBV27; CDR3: CASTPSLASRHYEQYF; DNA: TGTGCCAGCACCCCATCCCTCGCGTCGAGACATTACGAGCAGTACTTC
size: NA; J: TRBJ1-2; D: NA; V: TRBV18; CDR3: CASSPPGEGYTF; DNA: TGTGCCAGCTCCCCGCCGGGGGAGGGCTACACCTTC
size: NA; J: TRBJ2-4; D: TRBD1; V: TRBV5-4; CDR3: CASSFRGQGNIQYF; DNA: TGTGCCAGCAGCTTTAGAGGACAGGGCAACATTCAGTACTTC
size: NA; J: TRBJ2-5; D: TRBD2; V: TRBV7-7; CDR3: CASSPSGAGEETQYF; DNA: TGTGCTAGCAGTCCCAGCGGGGCGGGGGAAGAGACCCAGTACTTC
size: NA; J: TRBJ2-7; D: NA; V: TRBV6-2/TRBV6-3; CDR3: CASSYPGGHYEQYF; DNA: TGTGCCAGCAGTTACCCGGGGGGCCATTACGAGCAGTACTTC
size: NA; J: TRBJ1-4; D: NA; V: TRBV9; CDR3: CASSVNPRPGPNEKLFF; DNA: TGTGCCAGCAGCGTAAACCCTCGCCCAGGGCCAAATGAAAAACTGTTTTTT
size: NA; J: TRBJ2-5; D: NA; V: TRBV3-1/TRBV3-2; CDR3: CASSQQGQETQYF; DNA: TGTGCCAGCAGCCAACAGGGCCAAGAGACCCAGTACTTC